The sequence of this TCR beta chain was determined in a study of shared T cell receptors in the human thymus. This CDR3 is 16 amino acids long. CDR1 and CDR2 from the germline V gene are SNHLY and FYNNEI. Some clones are missing from TCRdb's copy, which holds only in-frame ones; the method was immunoSEQ multiplex PCR. The table lists some 700,000 clones, approximately 88% of them singletons, with around 0.0099% in the top ten. Regarding this clone: An end of the junction does not agree with germline; a read error may underlie this.

A further study also used this sample, focusing on human thymus T cells. As that report states: Those donating were healthy Finnish infants in corrective surgery for congenital heart defects. Corrective cardiac operations yielded the resected thymus tissue. V and J gene usage appeared biased in thymic and blood repertoires. Overlap was high between thymic repertoires from unrelated individuals, as reported in related research.

The rearrangement links TRBV2 to TRBJ2-7; 13 nucleotides align to TRBD2. This clonotype originated in a boy less than two years old with a congenital heart defect. Sample: thymocytes. CDR3 sequence: CASSEGRTSGRRRESF. The CDR3 coding sequence is TGTGCCAGCAGTGAAGGCCGGACTAGCGGGAGACGTCGAGAATCTTTC.